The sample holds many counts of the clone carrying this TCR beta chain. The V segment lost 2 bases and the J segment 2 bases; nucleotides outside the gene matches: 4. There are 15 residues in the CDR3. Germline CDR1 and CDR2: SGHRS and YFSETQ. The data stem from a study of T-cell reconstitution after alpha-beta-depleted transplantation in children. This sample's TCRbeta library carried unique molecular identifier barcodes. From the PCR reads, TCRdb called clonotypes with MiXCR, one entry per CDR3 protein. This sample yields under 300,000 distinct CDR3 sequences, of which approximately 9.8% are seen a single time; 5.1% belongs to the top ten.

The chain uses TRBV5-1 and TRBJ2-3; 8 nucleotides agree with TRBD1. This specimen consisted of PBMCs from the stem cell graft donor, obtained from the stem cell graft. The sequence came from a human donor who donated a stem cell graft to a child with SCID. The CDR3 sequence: CASSFLDRATDTQYF. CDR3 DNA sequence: TGCGCCAGCAGCTTCCTGGACAGGGCCACAGATACGCAGTATTTT.